This T cell receptor beta chain is from a study of neurological immune-mediated disorders (dated by TCRdb to between 2019 and 2020). With respect to the entire study: Peripheral blood TCR-beta repertoires from HTLV-I-associated myelopathy (HAM/TSP) patients, multiple sclerosis patients and healthy controls were compared by UMI-based sequencing. Technical triplicate libraries were sequenced to precisely calculate how much the frequency of each individual clone varied. The roughly 110 TCR-beta libraries included longitudinal samples, technical triplicates and paired sorted CD4+ and CD8+ T-cell subsets alongside PBMC samples. The cohort comprised roughly 69 subjects: 14 HAM/TSP patients, around 35 multiple sclerosis patients and 20 healthy controls.

To synthesize cDNA, template-switch 5'RACE was performed with a primer carrying a 10-nucleotide random unique molecular identifier so that each TCR transcript was tagged. Every sequencing run yielded over 160 million TCR-beta sequences covering 15-18 subjects. Total RNA was extracted with the RNeasy kit. Using the KAPA Real-time Library Amplification kit, TCR-beta VDJ regions were amplified with primers for the TCR constant region and the 5'RACE anchor. Sample indexes and Illumina adaptors were added in a first PCR, after which library yield was increased in a second PCR. The roughly 650 bp TCR product was size-selected on a 2% E-gel SizeSelection system after Ampure bead purification. Before pooling, library quality was checked on a Bioanalyzer, concentration was measured with Qubit, and libraries were quantified with the Kapa Library Quantification kit. An Illumina HiSeq 2500 was used to sequence the libraries paired-end at 2 x 150 bp. To increase sequence diversity, roughly 25-31% phiX was spiked into each library pool. The paper's processing steps were these. The UMI-based MiGEC pipeline processed quality-filtered reads and removed over 80% of raw TCR sequences during error correction. VDJ genes were aligned to IMGT germline references, and each clonotype was defined by a unique CDR3 amino acid sequence together with V-J genes. Clonal expansion, Shannon diversity and CDR3 relatedness (CalcPairwiseDistances, ClusterSamples) were evaluated with VDJtools, and phylogenetic trees were built with CLCbio workbench. Using coefficient-of-variation modelling across technical triplicates, the study counted a clone as expanded if it had at least 8 unique UMIs. Using fastp trimming at Q25 and MiXCR clonotype assembly, TCRdb reanalyzed the public sequencing data and kept in-frame beta chains. Identical CDR3 protein sequences are pooled into one entry, listed with their most common genes and DNA. TCRdb's processing, not the authors' own work, is the source of the V and J calls. Present in this sample are 25,000 or so distinct CDR3 sequences, roughly 13% of which were seen just once. The top ten clonotypes cover roughly 5.5% of the sample.

This clonotype was counted at least ten times. It has no known antigen specificity. No base qualities exist here, and no much larger clone lies one base off it. Broader findings and caveats from the paper: TCR clonal expansion was highest in HAM/TSP patients and lowest in MS patients, with MS patients falling below even healthy controls. No identical CDR3 amino acid sequences were found to be shared among expanded clones across subjects, suggesting that TCR-beta repertoires were private in all groups.

The CDR3 starts with the cysteine, ends with the phenylalanine, and has 15 residues. The CDR3 DNA has 45 bases and is translated from base 1. According to the germline V gene (reference sequence), CDR1 reads GTSNPN and CDR2 reads SVGIG. V ends up 3 bases short and J 6 bases short, with an unmatched junction base count of 11. The time point label on this specimen signifies: technical triplicate 1. For the sorted-subset TCR libraries, the starting material was fewer than 1.2 million sorted CD4+ or CD8+ T cells. Peripheral blood was subjected to Ficoll-Hypaque density gradient centrifugation to isolate PBMCs, which were then cryopreserved in liquid nitrogen. Paired sorted CD4+ and CD8+ subsets came from healthy controls, HAM/TSP patients and MS patients.

The TCR originated in a female donor with HTLV-1-associated myelopathy (HAM/TSP). The sequence is built from TRBV30 and TRBJ2-1; 7 of the junction bases match TRBD2. Specimen: CD4+ T cells from blood. The bases read TGTGCCTGGAGGCTGCCTGGGAGGGCGGGCAATGAGCAGTTCTTC. It specifies CAWRLPGRAGNEQFF.